Listed below are T cell receptor beta chains from one sample, sequenced in a study of identical twins. TCRdb redid the calling of the 5' RACE reads with MiXCR, one entry per CDR3 protein. The table lists more than 600,000 distinct CDR3 sequences, about 20% of them singletons, with around 12% in the top ten. Separately, the same data were catalogued under a study of T cells expressing NK-cell markers.

Source material: PBMCs. These receptors were obtained from a young woman in good health. CDR3s include the opening cysteine and the closing phenylalanine or tryptophan. The D gene is left open where the match is weak. For some rows the clone size is stated as once, few or many, or as a class when expanded; others skip it.

TRBJ2-3,13,TRBV29-1,TRBD2,-,CSAAGPGSDTQYF,TGCAGCGCAGCGGGACCGGGGTCGGATACGCAGTATTTT
TRBJ1-2,14,TRBV15,TRBD1,few,CATSSPGQGGGYTF,TGTGCCACCAGCAGTCCCGGACAGGGGGGTGGCTACACCTTC
TRBJ1-6,15,TRBV10-3,-,-,CAIRNTTVFNSPLHF,TGTGCCATTCGAAACACGACAGTTTTTAATTCACCCCTCCACTTT
TRBJ2-1,15,TRBV6-1,TRBD2,-,CASSGRGSPNNEQFF,TGTGCCAGCAGTGGGCGGGGGAGCCCCAACAATGAGCAGTTCTTC
TRBJ1-1,12,TRBV29-1,TRBD1,few,CSVNRGRSEAFF,TGCAGCGTGAACAGGGGGCGTTCTGAAGCTTTCTTT
TRBJ2-1,15,TRBV20-1,-,-,CSARDPLAVYNEQFF,TGCAGTGCTAGAGATCCCCTAGCAGTCTACAATGAGCAGTTCTTC
TRBJ2-1,12,TRBV7-6,-,-,CASSGPGNEQFF,TGTGCCAGCAGCGGGCCCGGGAACGAGCAGTTCTTC
TRBJ1-1,15,TRBV5-1,-,few,CASSLGWSENTEAFF,TGCGCCAGCAGCTTGGGTTGGTCCGAGAACACTGAAGCTTTCTTT
TRBJ2-1,17,TRBV11-2,TRBD1,many,CASSLPRDRGVLNEQFF,TGTGCCAGCAGCTTACCCCGGGACAGGGGTGTGTTGAATGAGCAGTTCTTC
TRBJ2-3,15,TRBV7-3,TRBD2,few,CASSLSGGSGDTQYF,TGTGCCAGCAGCTTAAGCGGGGGGAGCGGAGATACGCAGTATTTT
TRBJ2-2,15,TRBV10-3,TRBD2,-,CAIKGSGSDTGELFF,TGTGCCATCAAGGGAAGCGGGAGCGACACCGGGGAGCTGTTTTTT
TRBJ2-1,18,TRBV9,-,few,CASSVSSRIRSSYNEQFF,TGTGCCAGCAGCGTGTCTAGCAGGATCAGGAGCTCCTACAATGAGCAGTTCTTC
TRBJ1-5,14,TRBV5-1,TRBD1,-,CASRKGQANQPQHF,TGCGCCAGCAGGAAGGGACAGGCAAATCAGCCCCAGCATTTT
TRBJ1-2,16,TRBV4-1,TRBD1,few,CASSLEAGGGSGSYTF,TGCGCCAGCAGCCTCGAGGCAGGGGGCGGTAGCGGGAGCTACACCTTC
TRBJ2-3,15,TRBV7-3,-,-,CASNLRRGSTDTQYF,TGTGCCAGCAACCTCCGACGGGGGAGCACAGATACGCAGTATTTT
TRBJ2-3,13,TRBV9,-,-,CASSGRRADTQYF,TGTGCCAGCAGCGGGAGGCGGGCAGATACGCAGTATTTT
TRBJ1-2,11,TRBV10-3,-,-,CAISQGSGYTF,TGTGCCATCAGTCAAGGGAGTGGCTACACCTTC
TRBJ1-2,15,TRBV27,TRBD1,few,CASSFLDRGQGGYTF,TGTGCCAGCAGTTTCCTCGACAGGGGACAGGGTGGCTACACCTTC
TRBJ1-3,13,TRBV18,TRBD1,-,CASVGQGGNTIYF,TGTGCCAGCGTGGGACAGGGAGGAAACACCATATATTTT
TRBJ2-3,17,TRBV29-1,-,-,CSVEDKRAPLSTDTQYF,TGCAGCGTTGAAGATAAGCGAGCCCCACTTAGCACAGATACGCAGTATTTT
TRBJ2-1,13,TRBV25-1,TRBD1,-,CASRTGRRNEQFF,TGTGCCAGCAGGACAGGGAGAAGGAATGAGCAGTTCTTC
TRBJ1-2,13,TRBV5-1,TRBD1,few,CASSLGATGDNTF,TGCGCCAGCAGCTTGGGGGCGACAGGGGATAACACCTTC
TRBJ2-4,16,TRBV7-9,-,few,CASSPRDSPTKNIQYF,TGTGCCAGCAGCCCTAGAGACAGTCCAACCAAAAACATTCAGTACTTC
TRBJ2-1,16,TRBV7-3,TRBD2,-,CASSPPGERGLYEQFF,TGTGCCAGCAGCCCGCCTGGGGAGCGGGGGTTGTATGAGCAGTTCTTC
TRBJ2-2,17,TRBV7-2,-,-,CASGVGAGTENTGELFF,TGTGCCAGCGGGGTAGGAGCGGGGACAGAGAACACCGGGGAGCTGTTTTTT
TRBJ2-1,17,TRBV7-9,-,few,CASSSRADSRDYNEQFF,TGTGCCAGCAGCAGTAGGGCGGACTCCCGAGATTACAATGAGCAGTTCTTC
TRBJ2-7,16,TRBV6-2/TRBV6-3,TRBD1,-,CASRMSGTGSSYEQYF,TGTGCCAGCCGTATGAGCGGGACAGGGAGCTCCTACGAGCAGTACTTC